The 30 T cell receptor beta chains below all came from one sample that was sequenced in a study of blood T cell repertoires in COVID-19 (dated by TCRdb to 2019 to 2021). Library preparation used the immunoSEQ multiplex PCR assay. TCRdb obtained this table from immuneACCESS and retained in-frame rearrangements with V and J assigned. These tables miss some clones; where compared with another copy, unresolved V genes account for less than half of the shortfall, and the remainder is unexplained. Across this sample there are approximately 300,000 clones, with 75% to 90% seen only once. Around 0.8% of the sample is taken by the ten largest. Material for sequencing was peripheral blood. The receptors here all came from a man aged 25-45 years with acute or convalescent COVID-19.

The chain uses TRBV5-1 and TRBJ1-4; D perhaps matches TRBD1 (5 bases). V was clipped by 4 bases and J by 4 bases, with 11 bases between them. Per the germline V gene, CDR1 is SGHRS and CDR2 is YFSETQ. This CDR3 has 14 residues. The CDR3 protein is CASSTRQLNEKLFF. The CDR3 DNA reads TGCGCCAGCAGCACTCGACAGCTTAATGAAAAACTGTTTTTT.

There are a few counts of this clone. The chain carries TRBV5-1 and TRBJ2-7, with TRBD1 identical over 7 bases. V was clipped by 0 bases and J by 2 bases; unmatched bases: 11. Germline V gene lookup returns CDR1 SGHRS and CDR2 YFSETQ. The length of the CDR3 is 17 residues. CDR3: CASSLGLVLDRTYEQYF. CDR3 bases: TGCGCCAGCAGCTTGGGGCTTGTATTGGACAGGACCTACGAGCAGTACTTC.

CDR3 DNA: TGTGCCAGCAGTCGCAGATCCCCTACGAGAGGGGGAGGGCCGAACAATGAGCAGTTCTTC. Protein: CASSRRSPTRGGGPNNEQFF. This rearrangement joins TRBV6-6 to TRBJ2-1; a weak D match, TRBD2 (7 bases). The CDR3 is 20 amino acids. In germline, CDR1 is MNHNY, CDR2 SVGAGI (reference sequence). The germline V and J ends were trimmed by 5 bases and 5 bases, with 31 bases remaining between them.

J is TRBJ1-1 and V is TRBV28, with D unresolved. The CDR3 totals 13 residues. Trimming pared 4 bases from V and 0 bases from J, leaving 6 bases between. CDR1 is MDHEN, CDR2 SYDVKM, per germline. CDR3 DNA sequence: TGTGCCAGCAGTTCTCACATGAACACTGAAGCTTTCTTT. The encoded protein is CASSSHMNTEAFF.

This clone was recorded a few times. The chain employs TRBV28 and TRBJ1-3; 7 bases are shared with TRBD1. Germline CDR1 and CDR2: MDHEN and SYDVKM. The CDR3 loop spans 17 amino acids. The V segment lost 7 bases and the J segment 0 bases; nucleotides outside the gene matches: 12. The CDR3 sequence: CASTFATGTPSGNTIYF. In DNA, the CDR3 is TGTGCCAGCACCTTCGCGACAGGGACCCCCTCTGGAAACACCATATATTTT.

The chain employs TRBV5-1 and TRBJ2-5; possible D gene TRBD1, 6 bases. CDR1 is SGHRS and CDR2 is YFSETQ in the germline V gene. The CDR3 spans 14 residues. V shed 3 bases and J shed 1 base, with 10 bases lying between them. The CDR3 bases are TGCGCCAGCAGCTACGGACAGACCCAAGAGACCCAGTACTTC. This sequence encodes CASSYGQTQETQYF.

The chain has TRBV19 and TRBJ2-3; 9 bases fit TRBD1. The germline CDR1 and CDR2 sequences are LNHDA and SQIVND (reference sequence). The V segment lost 9 bases and the J segment 0 bases; nucleotides outside the gene matches: 10. The CDR3 runs 16 residues. CDR3 in amino acids: CASKETGQGSTDTQYF. As DNA, the CDR3 is TGTGCCAGCAAAGAAACGGGACAGGGTAGCACAGATACGCAGTATTTT.

The chain combines TRBV24-1 with TRBJ2-2, with D maybe TRBD1 (5 bases). Between the trimmed V and J ends, which lost 3 bases and 6 bases, there was a span of 10 bases. CDR3 size: 14 residues. Per the germline V gene, CDR1 is KGHDR and CDR2 is SFDVKD. CDR3 sequence (DNA): TGTGCCACCAGTGATCCCATAGGGGCCGGGGAGCTGTTTTTT. Translation: CATSDPIGAGELFF.

This rearrangement joins TRBV27 to TRBJ1-4; weak D call: TRBD1 (6 bases). The length of the CDR3 is 16 residues. Looked up from germline, CDR1 is MNHEY and CDR2 is SMNVEV (reference sequence). Trimming removed 5 bases from V and 8 bases from J, with 21 bases in between. This CDR3 reads CASSRRTGTAEEKLFF. CDR3 coding DNA: TGTGCCAGCAGTCGGCGAACAGGGACGGCGGAGGAAAAACTGTTTTTT. Supplemented by reference TRBV27 and TRBJ1-4, the full variable domain reads EAQVTQNPRYLITVTGKKLTVTCSQNMNHEYMSWYRQDPGLGLRQIYYSMNVEVTDKGDVPEGYKVSRKEKRNFPLILESPSPNQTSLYFCASSRRTGTAEEKLFFGSGTQLSVL.

The genes are TRBV6-5 and TRBJ1-2, with 9 bases fitting TRBD1. CDR1 is MNHEY, CDR2 SVGAGI, per germline. V shed 7 bases, J shed 4 bases, and the junction held 1 base outside the gene matches. The CDR3 totals 12 residues. CDR3 sequence: CASMGQGYGYTF. The DNA of the CDR3 is TGTGCCAGCATGGGACAGGGCTATGGCTACACCTTC.

The chain combines TRBV24-1 with TRBJ1-4, with a tentative D call TRBD1 (6 bases). Germline assignment: CDR1 KGHDR and CDR2 SFDVKD. The CDR3 is made up of 13 amino acids. Trimming shortened V by 10 bases and J by 7 bases, and 15 bases separated the two germline ends. The CDR3 spells CATSGGAGEKLFF. The CDR3 nucleotides read TGTGCCACGTCGGGGGGGGCCGGTGAAAAACTGTTTTTT.

CDR3: CASSAGTGASALFF. CDR3 nucleotide sequence: TGTGCCAGCAGCGCCGGGACAGGGGCTTCGGCACTGTTTTTT. The rearrangement links TRBV7-9 to TRBJ1-4; the match to TRBD1 covers 10 bases. This CDR3 spans 14 amino acids. After removal of 5 bases from V and 13 bases from J, the junction contained 10 bases not matched to a gene. The germline gives CDR1 SEHNR, CDR2 FQNEAQ (reference sequence). The variable domain in full, completed from reference TRBV7-9 and TRBJ1-4, reads DTGVSQNPRHKITKRGQNVTFRCDPISEHNRLYWYRQTLGQGPEFLTYFQNEAQLEKSRLLSDRFSAERPKGSFSTLEIQRTEQGDSAMYLCASSAGTGASALFFGSGTQLSVL.

The V gene is TRBV5-1, the J gene TRBJ2-5; a possible D gene is TRBD2 (6 bases). CDR3 length: 18 residues. The V gene lost 0 bases and the J gene lost 0 bases, with 18 bases spanning the gap. Germline CDR1 SGHRS, CDR2 YFSETQ. CDR3 sequence: CASSLVSSGSGHQETQYF. CDR3 sequence (DNA): TGCGCCAGCAGCTTGGTGTCGTCCGGGAGCGGCCACCAAGAGACCCAGTACTTC.

The rearrangement links TRBV28 to TRBJ2-2; D is undetermined. The CDR3 sequence is 14 residues long. Germline V gene data show CDR1 as MDHEN and CDR2 as SYDVKM. Trimming removed 7 bases at V and 3 bases at J, with 12 bases between. The CDR3 DNA sequence: TGTGCCAGCACCTCCGAGGTACACACCGGGGAGCTGTTTTTT. It is translated as CASTSEVHTGELFF.

A few counts support this clone. The genes are TRBV2 and TRBJ2-3, with 9 bases identical to TRBD2. Trimming at V came to 6 bases and at J to 1 base, leaving 11 bases not matched to a gene. The CDR3 length is 17 residues. CDR1 and CDR2 (germline): SNHLY, FYNNEI. For the CDR3, the DNA is TGTGCCAGCAGGGCCGGGCTAGCGGGGATACGCACAGATACGCAGTATTTT. As protein: CASRAGLAGIRTDTQYF.

This chain joins TRBV2 and TRBJ2-6, with 12 positions matching TRBD2. Germline V CDR1 and CDR2: SNHLY, FYNNEI. Trimming at V came to 6 bases and at J to 1 base, leaving 4 bases not matched to a gene. There are 17 residues in the CDR3. CDR3 sequence reads: CASRFGLAGSGANVLTF. The CDR3 bases are TGTGCCAGCAGATTCGGACTAGCGGGGTCTGGGGCCAACGTCCTGACTTTC.

The chain has TRBV7-3 and TRBJ2-6, with 8 bases that match TRBD1. The CDR3 contains 17 residues. J was trimmed by 1 base and V by 5 bases; bases with no gene match: 7. Germline V gene sequence: CDR1 SGHTA, CDR2 FQGTGA. This chain's CDR3 is CASSPTGARSGANVLTF. The DNA of the CDR3 is TGTGCCAGCAGCCCGACAGGGGCGAGGTCTGGGGCCAACGTCCTGACTTTC.

This chain links TRBV9 with TRBJ1-1, with 7 bases lining up with TRBD1. The CDR3 has 15 amino acids. The germline V gene encodes CDR1 SGDLS and CDR2 YYNGEE. The trim removed 0 bases at V and 6 bases at J, leaving 8 bases unmatched. CDR3 in DNA: TGTGCCAGCAGCGTAGCGACAGGGAGTACCTCTGAAGCTTTCTTT. Protein sequence: CASSVATGSTSEAFF.

This clone came up once. The chain recombines TRBV7-2 with TRBJ2-3; 13 bases agree with TRBD2. The CDR3 length is 17 residues. Losses at the gene ends were 5 bases for V and 4 bases for J; bases not matched to a gene: 9. CDR1 is SGHTA and CDR2 is FQGNSA in the germline V gene. CDR3 residues: CASSRSTSGGASDTQYF. The CDR3 DNA follows: TGTGCCAGCAGCCGTAGTACTAGCGGGGGGGCATCAGATACGCAGTATTTT.

The chain is built from TRBV5-6 and TRBJ2-7; D remains unclear. V was shortened by 2 bases and J by 5 bases, with 5 bases between the two germline ends. The CDR3 has 11 residues. Germline-derived CDR1 and CDR2 are SGHDT and YYEEEE. The CDR3 sequence is CASSLFDEQYF. CDR3 nucleotides: TGTGCCAGCAGCTTATTCGACGAGCAGTACTTC. Filled out from reference TRBV5-6 and TRBJ2-7, the complete variable domain reads DAGVTQSPTHLIKTRGQQVTLRCSPKSGHDTVSWYQQALGQGPQFIFQYYEEEERQRGNFPDRFSGHQFPNYSSELNVNALLLGDSALYLCASSLFDEQYFGPGTRLTVT.

The chain is built from TRBV30 and TRBJ1-6, with D uncertain. In germline, CDR1 is GTSNPN, CDR2 SVGIG (reference sequence). V lost 5 bases to trimming and J lost 0 bases, with 11 bases between them. CDR3 length: 15 amino acids. CDR3 bases: TGTGCCTGGGTCCTCGGGAGCTCCTATAATTCACCCCTCCACTTT. It codes for CAWVLGSSYNSPLHF. The full variable domain, rest sourced from reference TRBV30 and TRBJ1-6, is SQTIHQWPATLVQPVGSPLSLECTVEGTSNPNLYWYRQAAGRGLQLLFYSVGIGQISSEVPQNLSASRPQDRQFILSSKKLLLSDSGFYLCAWVLGSSYNSPLHFGNGTRLTVT.

The J gene is TRBJ1-1, the V gene TRBV18; the D is unclear. The V end was cut by 5 bases, the J end by 2 bases, with 12 bases between. From germline, CDR1 is KGHSH and CDR2 LQKENI. The CDR3 length is 14 residues. DNA of the CDR3: TGTGCCAGCTCAATCTCAGGCCGAAACACTGAAGCTTTCTTT. Translating gives CASSISGRNTEAFF.

The rearrangement joins TRBV2 to TRBJ2-7; D uncertain. CDR3 length equals 11 residues. Germline CDR1 and CDR2: SNHLY and FYNNEI. Deletions cut 7 bases from V and 0 bases from J, with 4 bases between. The CDR3 DNA follows: TGTGCCAGCATCCTCTCCTACGAGCAGTACTTC. Protein product: CASILSYEQYF.

This chain links TRBV7-9 with TRBJ1-1, with a possible D match to TRBD1 (6 bases). The germline gives CDR1 SEHNR, CDR2 FQNEAQ (reference sequence). The CDR3 runs to 13 residues. V lost 6 bases and J 6 bases, leaving 14 bases between the germline ends. DNA of the CDR3: TGTGCCAGCAGTTACACAGGGATCGCTGAAGCTTTCTTT. It encodes CASSYTGIAEAFF.

The V gene is TRBV30, the J gene TRBJ1-5; a possible D gene is TRBD1 (5 bases). Trimming took 0 bases from V and 5 from J, leaving 17 bases between them. The length of the CDR3 is 16 residues. Germline V lookup: CDR1 GTSNPN, CDR2 SVGIG (reference sequence). The CDR3 DNA reads TGTGCCTGGAGTGTTAAGGCAGGGTCTTTCGATCAGCCCCAGCATTTT. It encodes CAWSVKAGSFDQPQHF.

The chain links TRBV11-3 to TRBJ2-5; perhaps TRBD2 as D (6 bases). Trimming removed 4 bases at V and 5 bases at J, with 11 bases between. Per the germline V gene, CDR1 is SGHNT and CDR2 is YENEEA. The CDR3 covers 13 residues. CDR3: CASSSTAGETQYF. The CDR3 region has the DNA TGTGCCAGCAGCTCGACAGCGGGCGAGACCCAGTACTTC.

The chain is built from TRBV9 and TRBJ2-3; D is ambiguous. This CDR3 has 15 amino acids. Trimming stripped 0 bases from V and 1 base from J, with 9 bases between. Germline V gene lookup returns CDR1 SGDLS and CDR2 YYNGEE. Here the CDR3 DNA reads TGTGCCAGCAGCGTAGTTGGTAGTGGCACAGATACGCAGTATTTT. Its translation is CASSVVGSGTDTQYF.

For this clone: The sample holds other DNA sequences that translate to the same CDR3. This chain links TRBV9 with TRBJ1-5, with 9 bases that match TRBD1. CDR1 is SGDLS, CDR2 YYNGEE, per germline. The CDR3 is made up of 15 amino acids. V lost 4 bases to trimming and J lost 2 bases; unmatched junction nucleotides: 4. The CDR3 nucleotides are TGTGCCAGCAGCACGGGACAGGGTGGCAATCAGCCCCAGCATTTT. Amino acids: CASSTGQGGNQPQHF.

V is TRBV6-4 and J is TRBJ1-1, with TRBD1 matching over 8 bases. Germline-derived CDR1 and CDR2 are MRHNA and SNTAGT. V lost 6 bases, J lost 4 bases, and 4 bases stayed unmatched. The CDR3 sequence is 13 residues long. The CDR3 coding sequence is TGTGCCAGCAGGGCGGACAGGGCCACTGAAGCTTTCTTT. Amino acids: CASRADRATEAFF.

The rearrangement joins TRBV5-4 to TRBJ1-4; 10 bases map to TRBD1. CDR1 is SGHNT, CDR2 YYREEE, per germline (reference sequence). CDR3 length: 14 residues. J was trimmed by 4 bases and V by 4 bases; bases with no gene match: 1. CDR3 protein: CASSRDRGNEKLFF. The CDR3 DNA reads as TGTGCCAGCAGCCGGGACAGGGGTAATGAAAAACTGTTTTTT. The variable domain in full, completed from reference TRBV5-4 and TRBJ1-4, reads ETGVTQSPTHLIKTRGQQVTLRCSSQSGHNTVSWYQQALGQGPQFIFQYYREEENGRGNFPPRFSGLQFPNYSSELNVNALELDDSALYLCASSRDRGNEKLFFGSGTQLSVL.